These 20 T cell receptor beta chains were all obtained from the same sample, sequenced in a study of CD8+ T cells in alopecia areata (dated by TCRdb to the late 2010s). Library creation used the immunoSEQ multiplex PCR assay. To provide template for TCR sequencing, every sample had RNA extracted and reverse transcribed into cDNA. The source is immuneACCESS, and TCRdb retained only in-frame sequences with V and J called. Part of the clones is not carried over; for the studies checked, unresolved V genes explain less than half of this, and the remainder is unexplained. The sample table records approximately 150,000 clones; over 70% of these occur just once. Of the sample, more than 12% is held by the ten largest clones. The time point label, as the study defines it: baseline before oral tofacitinib. Sequences were derived from CD8+ T cells sorted from blood, sampled at week 0. All receptors come from a human donor with alopecia areata.

V and J are TRBV27 and TRBJ2-3; TRBD2 matches 11 bases. Germline V gene data show CDR1 as MNHEY and CDR2 as SMNVEV (reference sequence). CDR3 length: 17 residues. The trim removed 1 base at V and 4 bases at J, leaving 7 bases unmatched. The CDR3 nucleotides are TGTGCCAGCAGTTTATTGGCTAGCGGGGGGACGGCAGATACGCAGTATTTT. Translating gives CASSLLASGGTADTQYF.

This clone is a singleton in its sample. The chain employs TRBV5-4 and TRBJ2-7; D gene uncertain. CDR3 size: 12 residues. Trimming pared 2 bases from V and 6 bases from J, leaving 9 bases between. Germline V gene lookup returns CDR1 SGHNT and CDR2 YYREEE (reference sequence). The DNA of the CDR3 is TGTGCCAGCAGCTTTAGCAGCGCCGAGCAGTACTTC. Amino acids: CASSFSSAEQYF.

This clone was seen a single time. The chain uses TRBV7-7 and TRBJ2-2; D unresolved. V dropped 5 bases and J dropped 4 bases, with 17 bases sitting between them. The CDR3 is 16 amino acids. Germline V gene data show CDR1 as SSHAT and CDR2 as FNYEAQ (reference sequence). CDR3 amino acids: CASSAGWVSLTGELFF. The CDR3 DNA reads TGTGCCAGCAGCGCAGGCTGGGTTAGCCTCACCGGGGAGCTGTTTTTT.

J is TRBJ2-3 and V is TRBV7-8, with a possible D match to TRBD1 (5 bases). V dropped 3 bases and J dropped 1 base, with 11 bases sitting between them. Germline V gene data show CDR1 as SGHVS and CDR2 as FQNEAQ. The CDR3 sequence is 15 residues long. CDR3 in amino acids: CASSFGASGTDTQYF. In DNA, the CDR3 is TGTGCCAGCAGCTTTGGGGCCTCTGGCACAGATACGCAGTATTTT.

This clone was observed once. This sequence joins TRBV29-1 and TRBJ1-2; TRBD1 matches 8 bases. This CDR3 comprises 11 residues. Trimming cost V 3 bases and J 10 bases; bases outside gene matches: 4. Germline CDR1 SQVTM, CDR2 ANQGSEA. CDR3 in DNA: TGCAGCGTTGACGACAGGGGAATCTACACCTTC. This sequence encodes CSVDDRGIYTF.

This chain uses TRBV27 with TRBJ2-7; 7 nucleotides align to TRBD1. The germline CDR1 and CDR2 sequences are MNHEY and SMNVEV (reference sequence). J was trimmed by 0 bases and V by 10 bases; bases with no gene match: 6. This CDR3 contains 13 residues. The CDR3 DNA follows: TGTGCCACCACCGGGACAGACTCCTACGAGCAGTACTTC. It specifies CATTGTDSYEQYF.

V and J are TRBV19 and TRBJ1-1, with TRBD1 identical over 8 bases. CDR1 is LNHDA and CDR2 is SQIVND in the germline V gene (reference sequence). Losses at the gene ends were 7 bases for V and 7 bases for J; bases not matched to a gene: 8. The CDR3 totals 13 residues. CDR3 residues: CASTLTGAGEAFF. In DNA, the CDR3 is TGTGCCAGTACCCTGACAGGGGCAGGTGAAGCTTTCTTT.

CDR3: CASSLGQDTFYEQYF. CDR3 DNA: TGTGCCAGCAGCTTAGGGCAGGACACATTCTACGAGCAGTACTTC. The rearrangement joins TRBV13 to TRBJ2-7; maybe TRBD1 (5 bases). V gave up 0 bases and J gave up 3 bases, with 12 bases separating them. The CDR3 has 15 amino acids. Germline V gives CDR1 PRHDT, CDR2 FYEKMQ (reference sequence).

The CDR3 nucleotides read TGTGCCAGCAGTTCCGGACAGGGGGCTCTCCTCGGGGAGCTGTTTTTT. Its translation: CASSSGQGALLGELFF. This chain connects TRBV6-5 to TRBJ2-2, with TRBD1 identical over 11 bases. The CDR3 consists of 16 residues. In germline, CDR1 is MNHEY, CDR2 SVGAGI. The junction had 8 bases not matched to a gene; V was cut back by 4 bases and J by 7 bases.

Comment on this clone: In the same sample, other DNA sequences code for this CDR3. This chain's CDR3 is CASSHGARGHLGEAFF. The CDR3 nucleotides are TGCGCCAGCAGTCACGGGGCACGGGGTCACTTAGGTGAAGCTTTCTTT. This chain links TRBV4-1 with TRBJ1-1, with D perhaps matching TRBD1 (5 bases). The germline V gene encodes CDR1 MGHRA and CDR2 YSYEKL. Trimming removed 6 bases at V and 7 bases at J, with 24 bases between. The CDR3 extends over 16 amino acids.

This chain joins TRBV29-1 and TRBJ2-3; 7 nucleotides agree with TRBD2. CDR3 length equals 15 residues. Germline V CDR1 and CDR2: SQVTM, ANQGSEA. Germline trimming cut 8 bases from V and 3 bases from J; bases unmatched to any gene: 14. The CDR3 nucleotides are TGCAGCCCACGACGGGCGGGGGAAATAACAGATACGCAGTATTTT. It translates to CSPRRAGEITDTQYF.

This chain links TRBV7-9 with TRBJ2-5; D is unclear. V dropped 3 bases and J dropped 2 bases, with 10 bases sitting between them. The CDR3 contains 14 residues. Germline CDR1 reads SEHNR; CDR2 reads FQNEAQ (reference sequence). The DNA of the CDR3 is TGTGCCAGCAGCTTGGAGCAGATACAAGAGACCCAGTACTTC. Translation: CASSLEQIQETQYF.

The J gene is TRBJ1-2, the V gene TRBV14; D unclear. Trimming left V 4 bases short and J 1 base short, with 13 bases between. CDR1 is SGHDN and CDR2 is FVKESK in the germline V gene. There are 15 residues in the CDR3. The CDR3 coding sequence is TGTGCCAGCAGCCCCTTTTTGGAGGGTAACTATGGCTACACCTTC. This encodes CASSPFLEGNYGYTF.

This clone occurred once. This sequence joins TRBV15 and TRBJ2-2, with D uncertain. V lost 9 bases to trimming and J lost 0 bases, with 11 bases between them. From germline, CDR1 is LNHNV and CDR2 YYDKDF (reference sequence). The CDR3 has 14 residues. This CDR3 reads CATRSAANTGELFF. CDR3 DNA sequence: TGTGCCACTAGGAGTGCGGCGAACACCGGGGAGCTGTTTTTT.

Worth noting for this clone: The sample contains more than one DNA sequence encoding this CDR3. The gene calls are TRBV4-1 and TRBJ2-1; D gene uncertain. Germline loops: CDR1 MGHRA, CDR2 YSYEKL. This CDR3 comprises 13 residues. Between the trimmed V and J ends, which lost 0 bases and 5 bases, there was a span of 5 bases. The CDR3 is CASSQDQHNEQFF. The CDR3, as DNA: TGCGCCAGCAGCCAAGATCAACACAATGAGCAGTTCTTC.

The rearrangement links TRBV27 to TRBJ2-3; TRBD2 is a possible D gene (6 bases). The CDR3 extends over 16 amino acids. Germline V lookup: CDR1 MNHEY, CDR2 SMNVEV (reference sequence). V was trimmed by 3 bases and J by 1 base, leaving 14 bases between them. The DNA of the CDR3 is TGTGCCAGCAGTTTTTTCGGGGAGGACGGCACAGATACGCAGTATTTT. Translation: CASSFFGEDGTDTQYF.

V usage is TRBV11-2 and J usage is TRBJ1-6, with D unclear. The germline gives CDR1 SGHAT, CDR2 FQNNGV. CDR3 length: 17 residues. V shed 7 bases and J shed 7 bases, with 23 bases lying between them. The CDR3 nucleotides are TGTGCCAGCAATAGCGACCTCTGGAAGGACCCGAATTCACCCCTCCACTTT. Its protein product is CASNSDLWKDPNSPLHF. Using reference TRBV11-2 and TRBJ1-6 for the parts outside the CDR3, the full variable domain is EAGVAQSPRYKIIEKRQSVAFWCNPISGHATLYWYQQILGQGPKLLIQFQNNGVVDDSQLPKDRFSAERLKGVDSTLKIQPAKLEDSAVYLCASNSDLWKDPNSPLHFGNGTRLTVT.

The V gene is TRBV27, the J gene TRBJ2-3; no clear D. This CDR3 spans 11 amino acids. Trimming removed 7 bases from V and 6 bases from J, with 8 bases in between. The germline gives CDR1 MNHEY, CDR2 SMNVEV (reference sequence). DNA of the CDR3: TGTGCCAGCAAAGTAACTGATACGCAGTATTTT. Translated: CASKVTDTQYF.

The J gene is TRBJ2-1, the V gene TRBV19; D remains unclear. Germline CDR1 and CDR2: LNHDA and SQIVND (reference sequence). V was cut by 6 bases and J by 4 bases, with 10 bases left in between. The CDR3 loop spans 13 amino acids. This chain's CDR3 is CASSEAEYNEQFF. DNA of the CDR3: TGTGCCAGTAGCGAGGCGGAGTACAATGAGCAGTTCTTC.

J is TRBJ2-7 and V is TRBV6-5; D possibly corresponds to TRBD1 (5 bases). The CDR3 length is 13 residues. V lost 5 bases and J 2 bases, leaving 10 bases between the germline ends. CDR1 MNHEY and CDR2 SVGAGI come from the germline V gene. Here the CDR3 reads CASSGAVTYEQYF. The CDR3 nucleotides are TGTGCCAGCAGTGGGGCCGTAACCTACGAGCAGTACTTC.